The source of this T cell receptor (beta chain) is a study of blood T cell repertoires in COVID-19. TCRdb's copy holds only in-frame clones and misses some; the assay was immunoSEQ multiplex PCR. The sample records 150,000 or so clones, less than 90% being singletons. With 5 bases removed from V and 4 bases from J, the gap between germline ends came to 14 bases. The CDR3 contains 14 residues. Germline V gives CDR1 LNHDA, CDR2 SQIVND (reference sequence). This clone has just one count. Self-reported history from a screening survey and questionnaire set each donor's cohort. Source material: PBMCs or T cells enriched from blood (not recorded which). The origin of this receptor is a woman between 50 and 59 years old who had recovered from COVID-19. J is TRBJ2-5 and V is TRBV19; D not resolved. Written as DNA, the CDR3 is TGTGCCAGTAGTCCGGCCTTACTACGAGAGACCCAGTACTTC. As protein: CASSPALLRETQYF.